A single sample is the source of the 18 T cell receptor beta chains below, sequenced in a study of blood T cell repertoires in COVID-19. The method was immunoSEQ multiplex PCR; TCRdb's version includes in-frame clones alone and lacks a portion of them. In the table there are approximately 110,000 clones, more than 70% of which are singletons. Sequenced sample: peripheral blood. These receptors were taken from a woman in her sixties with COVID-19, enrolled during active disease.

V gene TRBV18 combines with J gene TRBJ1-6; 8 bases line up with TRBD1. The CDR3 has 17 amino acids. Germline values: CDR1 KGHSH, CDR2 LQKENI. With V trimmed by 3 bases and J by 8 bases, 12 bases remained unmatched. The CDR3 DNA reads TGTGCCAGCTCACCGCTCCGGACAGGGTTCCTGGATTCACCCCTCCACTTT. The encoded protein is CASSPLRTGFLDSPLHF.

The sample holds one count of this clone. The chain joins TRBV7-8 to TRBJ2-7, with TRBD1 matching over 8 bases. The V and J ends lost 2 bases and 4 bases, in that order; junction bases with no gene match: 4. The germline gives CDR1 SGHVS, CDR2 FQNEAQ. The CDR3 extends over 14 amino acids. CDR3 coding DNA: TGTGCCAGCAGCTTAAGTGGGACAGGATACGAGCAGTACTTC. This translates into CASSLSGTGYEQYF.

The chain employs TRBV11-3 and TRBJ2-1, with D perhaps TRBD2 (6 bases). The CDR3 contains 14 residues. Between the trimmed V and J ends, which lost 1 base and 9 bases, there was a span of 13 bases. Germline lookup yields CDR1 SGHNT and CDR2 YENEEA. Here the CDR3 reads CASSLAGGQGEQFF. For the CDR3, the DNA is TGTGCCAGCAGCTTAGCCGGAGGGCAGGGTGAGCAGTTCTTC.

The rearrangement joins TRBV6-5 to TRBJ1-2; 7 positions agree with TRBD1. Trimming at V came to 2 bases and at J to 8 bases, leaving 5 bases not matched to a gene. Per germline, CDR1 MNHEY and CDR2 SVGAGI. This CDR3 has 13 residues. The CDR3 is CASSYPTGEGYTF. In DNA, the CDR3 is TGTGCCAGCAGTTACCCCACAGGGGAAGGCTACACCTTC.

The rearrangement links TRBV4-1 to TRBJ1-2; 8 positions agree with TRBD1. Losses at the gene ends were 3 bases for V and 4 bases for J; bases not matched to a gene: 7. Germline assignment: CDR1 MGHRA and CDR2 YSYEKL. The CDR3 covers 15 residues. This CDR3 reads CASSHLQGAAYGYTF. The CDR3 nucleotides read TGCGCCAGCAGCCACCTGCAGGGGGCGGCCTATGGCTACACCTTC.

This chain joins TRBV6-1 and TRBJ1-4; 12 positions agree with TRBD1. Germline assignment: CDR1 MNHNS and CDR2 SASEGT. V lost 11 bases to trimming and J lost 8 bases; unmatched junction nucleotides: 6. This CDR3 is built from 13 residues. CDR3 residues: CASRDRGPEKLFF. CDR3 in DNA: TGTGCCTCCCGGGACAGGGGGCCCGAAAAACTGTTTTTT.

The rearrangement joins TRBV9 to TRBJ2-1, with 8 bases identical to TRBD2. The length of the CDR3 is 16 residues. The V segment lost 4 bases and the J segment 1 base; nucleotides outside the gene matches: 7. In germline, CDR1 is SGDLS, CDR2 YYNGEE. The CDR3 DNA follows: TGTGCCAGCAGCCCCGCCGGGGGGGCTTCCTACAATGAGCAGTTCTTC. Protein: CASSPAGGASYNEQFF.

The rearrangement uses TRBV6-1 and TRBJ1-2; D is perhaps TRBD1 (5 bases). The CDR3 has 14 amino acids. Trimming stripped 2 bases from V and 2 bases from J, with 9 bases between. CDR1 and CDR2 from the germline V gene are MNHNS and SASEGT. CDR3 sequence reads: CASSETDSNYGYTF. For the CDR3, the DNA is TGTGCCAGCAGTGAAACTGACAGCAACTATGGCTACACCTTC.

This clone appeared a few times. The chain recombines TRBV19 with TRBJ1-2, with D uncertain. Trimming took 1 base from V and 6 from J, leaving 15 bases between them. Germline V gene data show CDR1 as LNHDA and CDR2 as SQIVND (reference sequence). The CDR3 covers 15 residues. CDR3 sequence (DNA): TGTGCCAGTAGTATAGGTCAAGTGTGGCAGGATGGCTACACCTTC. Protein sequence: CASSIGQVWQDGYTF. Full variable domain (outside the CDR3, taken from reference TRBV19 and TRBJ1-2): DGGITQSPKYLFRKEGQNVTLSCEQNLNHDAMYWYRQDPGQGLRLIYYSQIVNDFQKGDIAEGYSVSREKKESFPLTVTSAQKNPTAFYLCASSIGQVWQDGYTFGSGTRLTVV.

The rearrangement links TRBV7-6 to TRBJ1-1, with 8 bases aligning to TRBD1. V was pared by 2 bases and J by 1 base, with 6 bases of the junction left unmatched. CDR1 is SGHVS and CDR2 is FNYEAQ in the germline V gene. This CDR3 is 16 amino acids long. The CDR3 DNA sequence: TGTGCCAGCAGCTTAAGAACAGGGGGAGCGAACACTGAAGCTTTCTTT. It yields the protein CASSLRTGGANTEAFF.

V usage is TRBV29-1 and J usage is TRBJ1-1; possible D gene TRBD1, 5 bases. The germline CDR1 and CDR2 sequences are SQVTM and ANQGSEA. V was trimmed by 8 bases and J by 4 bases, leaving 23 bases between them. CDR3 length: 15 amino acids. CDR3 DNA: TGCAGCTCCGCCGCGGGGGGAGGAACCGGCACTGAAGCTTTCTTT. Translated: CSSAAGGGTGTEAFF.

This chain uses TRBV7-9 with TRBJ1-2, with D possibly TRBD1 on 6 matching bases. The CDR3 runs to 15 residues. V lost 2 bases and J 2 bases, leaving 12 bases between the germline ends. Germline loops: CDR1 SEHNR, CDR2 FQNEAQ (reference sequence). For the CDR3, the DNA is TGTGCCAGCAGCTTATCTGGGGACACCAACTATGGCTACACCTTC. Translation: CASSLSGDTNYGYTF. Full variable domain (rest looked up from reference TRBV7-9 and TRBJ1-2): DTGVSQNPRHKITKRGQNVTFRCDPISEHNRLYWYRQTLGQGPEFLTYFQNEAQLEKSRLLSDRFSAERPKGSFSTLEIQRTEQGDSAMYLCASSLSGDTNYGYTFGSGTRLTVV.

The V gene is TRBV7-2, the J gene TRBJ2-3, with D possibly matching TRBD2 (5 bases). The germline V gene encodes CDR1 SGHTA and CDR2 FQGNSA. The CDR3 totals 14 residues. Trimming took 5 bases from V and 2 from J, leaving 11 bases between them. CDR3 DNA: TGTGCCAGCAGCCGGCGGGCGCTCACAGATACGCAGTATTTT. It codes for CASSRRALTDTQYF.

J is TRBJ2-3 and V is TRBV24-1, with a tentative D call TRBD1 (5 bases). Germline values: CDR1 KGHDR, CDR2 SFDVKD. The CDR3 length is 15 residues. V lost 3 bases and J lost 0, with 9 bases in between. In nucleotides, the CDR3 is TGTGCCACCAGTGATGAACAGGACAGCACAGATACGCAGTATTTT. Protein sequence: CATSDEQDSTDTQYF.

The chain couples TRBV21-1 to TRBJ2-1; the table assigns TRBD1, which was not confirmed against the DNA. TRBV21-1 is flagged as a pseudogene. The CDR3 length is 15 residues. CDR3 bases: TGTGCCAGCAGCCACCGGGACAGGGACTACAATGAGCAGTTCTTC. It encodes CASSHRDRDYNEQFF.

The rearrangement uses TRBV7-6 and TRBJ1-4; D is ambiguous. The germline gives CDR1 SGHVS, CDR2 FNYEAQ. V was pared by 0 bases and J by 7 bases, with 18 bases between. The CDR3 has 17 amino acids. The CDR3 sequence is CASSLASRNTLGEKLFF. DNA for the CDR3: TGTGCCAGCAGCTTAGCTAGTAGGAATACACTAGGTGAAAAACTGTTTTTT. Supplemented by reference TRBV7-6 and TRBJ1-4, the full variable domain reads GAGVSQSPRYKVTKRGQDVALRCDPISGHVSLYWYRQALGQGPEFLTYFNYEAQQDKSGLPNDRFSAERPEGSISTLTIQRTEQRDSAMYRCASSLASRNTLGEKLFFGSGTQLSVL.

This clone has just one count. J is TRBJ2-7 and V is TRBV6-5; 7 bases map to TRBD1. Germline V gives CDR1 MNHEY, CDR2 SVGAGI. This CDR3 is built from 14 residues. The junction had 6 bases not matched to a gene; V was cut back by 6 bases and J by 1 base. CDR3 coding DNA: TGTGCCAGCAGACGAGGGACAGAATCCTACGAGCAGTACTTC. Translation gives CASRRGTESYEQYF.

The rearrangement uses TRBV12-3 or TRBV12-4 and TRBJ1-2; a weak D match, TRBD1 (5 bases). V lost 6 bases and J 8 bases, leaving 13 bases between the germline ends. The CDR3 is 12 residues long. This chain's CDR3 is CASSASQGGYTF. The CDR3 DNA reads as TGTGCCAGCAGCGCTAGTCAGGGAGGCTACACCTTC.